This T cell receptor (beta chain) was documented in a study of siplizumab effects on memory and regulatory T cells. Clones were read by immunoSEQ multiplex PCR, and TCRdb kept only the in-frame ones, dropping some. The data hold over 100,000 clones, with just over 90% observed a single time. CDR3 length equals 13 residues. The trim removed 4 bases at V and 5 bases at J, leaving 6 bases unmatched. In germline, CDR1 is GTSNPN, CDR2 SVGIG (reference sequence). This sequence joins TRBV30 and TRBJ1-1; 8 bases are a match to TRBD1. This TCR derives from a human donor in good health. Sequenced material: Tregs sorted from blood. For the CDR3, the DNA is TGTGCCTGGACTTACAGGGGGGGGACTGAAGCTTTCTTT. Protein: CAWTYRGGTEAFF.